One sample yielded the 17 T cell receptor beta chains listed below, sequenced in a study of blood T cells in healthy people across ages. A sample-barcoded 5' primer and a J-beta primer mix were used in a second PCR of about 6 to 11 cycles. One entry per CDR3 protein, called by TCRdb with MiXCR from the 5' RACE reads. The sample contains about 780,000 distinct CDR3 sequences, 25% to 30% of which appear only once. In addition, the sample was reused for a study of T cells of mothers and their children.

Sequencing was done on a sample of blood. These receptors all stem from a boy younger than 18 in good health.

This clonotype has a handful of counts. The CDR3 spells CASRYSVRGETQYF. CDR3 DNA: TGTGCCAGCAGATACAGCGTGAGGGGGGAGACCCAGTACTTC. The chain is built from TRBV3-1 and TRBJ2-5; D perhaps matches TRBD1 (6 bases). V was cut by 6 bases and J by 5 bases, with 16 bases left in between. This CDR3 has 14 amino acids. Germline values: CDR1 LGHDT, CDR2 YNNKEL (reference sequence).

This clonotype appeared a few times. V is TRBV7-6 and J is TRBJ1-2, with D perhaps TRBD1 (6 bases). This CDR3 region has 14 residues. The V and J ends lost 0 bases and 6 bases respectively, with 11 bases between them. Germline V lookup: CDR1 SGHVS, CDR2 FNYEAQ. The CDR3 coding sequence is TGTGCCAGCAGCTTAGCAGGGGGGGACGATGGCTACACCTTC. This codes for CASSLAGGDDGYTF.

The V gene is TRBV5-5, the J gene TRBJ2-7, with 7 bases identical to TRBD1. The V gene end was trimmed by 3 bases and the J gene end by 2 bases; junction bases not matched to a gene: 8. The CDR3 length is 15 residues. Germline lookup yields CDR1 SGHKS and CDR2 YYEKEE (reference sequence). The CDR3 reads CASSSRGQGTYEQYF. Written as DNA, the CDR3 is TGTGCCAGCAGCTCAAGGGGGCAGGGGACCTACGAGCAGTACTTC.

This clonotype was seen more than once but under ten times. The chain links TRBV11-1 to TRBJ2-1; D gene unclear. Trimming cost V 6 bases and J 4 bases, with 16 bases left between them. The germline V gene has CDR1 SGHAT and CDR2 FQDESV (reference sequence). CDR3 length: 15 residues. The CDR3 protein is CASSFSRASYNEQFF. Here the CDR3 DNA reads TGTGCCAGCAGTTTTAGTAGAGCCTCTTACAATGAGCAGTTCTTC.

This clonotype occurred a few times. The genes are TRBV5-1 and TRBJ2-5; D assignment may be TRBD1 or TRBD2 (6 bases each). This CDR3 is 17 amino acids long. Per the germline V gene, CDR1 is SGHRS and CDR2 is YFSETQ. Deletions cut 3 bases from V and 2 bases from J, with 20 bases between. In DNA, the CDR3 is TGCGCCAGCAGCTCACGTGGGGGGCTAGGGTCTCAAGAGACCCAGTACTTC. Amino acids: CASSSRGGLGSQETQYF.

The chain recombines TRBV29-1 with TRBJ1-1; the D is unclear. Germline CDR1 SQVTM, CDR2 ANQGSEA. The CDR3 sequence is 10 residues long. V was trimmed by 3 bases and J by 11 bases, leaving 10 bases between them. The CDR3 protein is CSVDRLGAFF. Written as DNA, the CDR3 is TGCAGCGTTGACAGGTTGGGGGCTTTCTTT. Using reference TRBV29-1 and TRBJ1-1 for the parts outside the CDR3, the full variable domain is SAVISQKPSRDICQRGTSLTIQCQVDSQVTMMFWYRQQPGQSLTLIATANQGSEATYESGFVIDKFPISRPNLTFSTLTVSNMSPEDSSIYLCSVDRLGAFFGQGTRLTVV.

A few counts support this clonotype. A much larger clone differs by one base, so this may be a read error. V usage is TRBV6-5 and J usage is TRBJ2-5, with a tentative D call TRBD2 (6 bases). The germline V gene has CDR1 MNHEY and CDR2 SVGAGI. The CDR3 has 13 residues. CDR3 region: CAGRRDSQETQYF. CDR3 DNA: TGTGCCGGCAGACGGGACTCCCAAGAGACCCAGTACTTC.

This sequence joins TRBV20-1 and TRBJ2-7; possible D gene TRBD1, 5 bases. The germline V and J ends were trimmed by 1 base and 6 bases, with 16 bases remaining between them. Germline values: CDR1 DFQATT, CDR2 SNEGSKA (reference sequence). This CDR3 contains 14 residues. In DNA, the CDR3 is TGCAGTGCTAGAGTGTCAGGGAAGGTTGGCGAGCAGTACTTC. This translates into CSARVSGKVGEQYF.

This clonotype has more than one count but fewer than ten. The chain joins TRBV5-1 to TRBJ2-7; 10 bases map to TRBD1. The CDR3 runs 14 residues. The germline gives CDR1 SGHRS, CDR2 YFSETQ. Germline trimming cut 4 bases from V and 7 bases from J; bases unmatched to any gene: 8. The CDR3 loop reads CASSKDRGSREQYF. CDR3 coding DNA: TGCGCCAGCAGCAAGGACAGGGGGAGTAGGGAGCAGTACTTC.

The rearrangement uses TRBV20-1 and TRBJ1-2, with D unclear. Trimming shortened V by 4 bases and J by 8 bases, and 11 bases separated the two germline ends. The CDR3 is 11 residues long. The germline gives CDR1 DFQATT, CDR2 SNEGSKA (reference sequence). As DNA, the CDR3 is TGCAGTGCTAAAACAGAGGAGGGCTACACCTTC. Protein sequence: CSAKTEEGYTF.

This chain links TRBV5-1 with TRBJ2-7, with D possibly being TRBD1 (5 bases). V was shortened by 4 bases and J by 7 bases, with 21 bases between the two germline ends. CDR3 length: 15 residues. The germline V gene has CDR1 SGHRS and CDR2 YFSETQ. CDR3 protein: CASSPGKGAQMEQYF. The CDR3 nucleotides read TGCGCCAGCAGCCCCGGAAAAGGGGCACAGATGGAGCAGTACTTC.

This clonotype was detected only a few times. V is TRBV14 and J is TRBJ2-1; tentatively, D is TRBD1 or TRBD2 (6 bases each). Judging by the DNA end, TRBJ2-5 fits better; the J call may be wrong. CDR1 is SGHDN, CDR2 FVKESK, per germline. The CDR3 is 16 residues long. The DNA for the CDR3 is TGTGCCAGCAGTCGTACGGTGGGGGGCCTTCAAGAGACCCAGTACTTC. Its protein product is CASSRTVGGLQETQYF.

This clonotype was seen a handful of times. The chain recombines TRBV7-6 with TRBJ1-1; 7 bases are shared with TRBD1. V shed 3 bases and J 5 bases; nucleotides not matched to a gene: 12. The V gene's germline CDR1 is SGHVS and CDR2 FNYEAQ. The CDR3 extends over 16 amino acids. The DNA of the CDR3 is TGTGCCAGCAGCTTTATCCGCGGACAGGTTAAGACTGAAGCTTTCTTT. Amino acid sequence: CASSFIRGQVKTEAFF.

This clonotype was detected a few times. The chain has TRBV11-2 and TRBJ2-7; D is possibly TRBD1 (6 bases). The CDR3 length is 13 residues. V was cut by 6 bases and J by 4 bases, with 13 bases left in between. CDR1 and CDR2 from the germline V gene are SGHAT and FQNNGV. CDR3 in amino acids: CASSFTQGYEQYF. DNA for the CDR3: TGTGCCAGCAGTTTTACACAGGGATACGAGCAGTACTTC.

This clonotype was counted a few times. This chain joins TRBV27 and TRBJ1-1; D is uncertain. From germline, CDR1 is MNHEY and CDR2 SMNVEV (reference sequence). The CDR3 runs to 13 residues. V was pared by 5 bases and J by 5 bases, with 12 bases between. The CDR3 nucleotides are TGTGCCAGCAGTGATCCAAGCGTGACTGAAGCTTTCTTT. Protein product: CASSDPSVTEAFF.

V usage is TRBV7-9 and J usage is TRBJ2-4; D gene unclear. Trimming took 5 bases from V and 2 from J, leaving 13 bases between them. Germline V lookup: CDR1 SEHNR, CDR2 FQNEAQ (reference sequence). This CDR3 contains 15 residues. DNA of the CDR3: TGTGCCAGCAGCGTCAGTTACCTCACCAAAAACATTCAGTACTTC. This sequence encodes CASSVSYLTKNIQYF.

The V gene is TRBV6-5, the J gene TRBJ1-1, with unresolved D. Trimming pared 7 bases from V and 3 bases from J, leaving 6 bases between. CDR3 length equals 11 residues. The germline V gene has CDR1 MNHEY and CDR2 SVGAGI. The CDR3 sequence is CASKRDTEAFF. DNA for the CDR3: TGTGCCAGCAAGCGTGACACTGAAGCTTTCTTT.